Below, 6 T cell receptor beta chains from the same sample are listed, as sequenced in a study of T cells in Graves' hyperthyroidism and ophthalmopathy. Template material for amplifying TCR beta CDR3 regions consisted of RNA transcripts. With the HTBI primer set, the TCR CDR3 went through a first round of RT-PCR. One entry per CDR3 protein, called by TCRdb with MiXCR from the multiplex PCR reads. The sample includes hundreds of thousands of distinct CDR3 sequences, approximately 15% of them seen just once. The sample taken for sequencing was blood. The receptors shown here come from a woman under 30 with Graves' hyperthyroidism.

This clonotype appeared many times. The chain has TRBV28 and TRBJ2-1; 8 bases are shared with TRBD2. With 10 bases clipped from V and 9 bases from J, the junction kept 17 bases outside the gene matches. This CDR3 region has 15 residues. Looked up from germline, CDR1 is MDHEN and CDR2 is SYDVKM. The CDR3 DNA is TGTGCCACCTACTTAGCGGGAAAAGGCTACGGTGAGCAGTTCTTC. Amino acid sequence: CATYLAGKGYGEQFF.

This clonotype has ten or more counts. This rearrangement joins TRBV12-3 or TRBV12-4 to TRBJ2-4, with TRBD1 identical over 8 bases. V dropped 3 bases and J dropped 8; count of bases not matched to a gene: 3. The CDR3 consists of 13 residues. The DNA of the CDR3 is TGTGCCAGCAGTTTCGGACAGGGAGACATTCAGTACTTC. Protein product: CASSFGQGDIQYF.

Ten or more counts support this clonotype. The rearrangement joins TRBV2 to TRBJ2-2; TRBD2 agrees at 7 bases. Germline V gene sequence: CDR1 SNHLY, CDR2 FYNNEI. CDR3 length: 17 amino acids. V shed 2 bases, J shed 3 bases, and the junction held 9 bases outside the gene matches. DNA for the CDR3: TGTGCCAGCAGTGAAATGGTAGCGGGCGCCGACACCGGGGAGCTGTTTTTT. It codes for CASSEMVAGADTGELFF.

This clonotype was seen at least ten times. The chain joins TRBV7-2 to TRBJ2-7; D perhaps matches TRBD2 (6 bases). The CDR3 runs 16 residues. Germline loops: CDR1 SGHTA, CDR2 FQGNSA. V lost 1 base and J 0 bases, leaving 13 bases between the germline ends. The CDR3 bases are TGTGCCAGCAGCTTAGGTGGGGCGGGATACTCCTACGAGCAGTACTTC. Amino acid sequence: CASSLGGAGYSYEQYF.

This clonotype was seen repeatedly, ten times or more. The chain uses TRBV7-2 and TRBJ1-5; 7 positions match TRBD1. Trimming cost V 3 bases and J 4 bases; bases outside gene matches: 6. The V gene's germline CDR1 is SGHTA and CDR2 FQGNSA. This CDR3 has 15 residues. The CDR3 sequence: CASSFGPTGNQPQHF. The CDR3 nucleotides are TGTGCCAGCAGCTTCGGCCCGACAGGGAATCAGCCCCAGCATTTT.

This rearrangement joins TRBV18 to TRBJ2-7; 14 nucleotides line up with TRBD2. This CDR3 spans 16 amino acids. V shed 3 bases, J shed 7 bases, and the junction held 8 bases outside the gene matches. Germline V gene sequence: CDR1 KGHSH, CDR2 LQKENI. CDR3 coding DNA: TGTGCCAGCTCACCTAGACTAGCGGGAGGGCCTCGGGAGCAGTACTTC. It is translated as CASSPRLAGGPREQYF.